A selection of T cell receptor beta chains follows, all from one sample in a study of T cells in Graves' hyperthyroidism and ophthalmopathy. TCRdb independently ran MiXCR on the multiplex PCR reads; one entry per CDR3 protein. The data show hundreds of thousands of distinct CDR3 sequences, approximately 23% seen once. Sequencing was performed on blood. These receptors were taken from a man aged 25-40 years with Graves' ophthalmopathy. Each CDR3 is given with its conserved first and last residue. A D gene is named only where the DNA matches it firmly. Not all rows give a size; the values are once, few, many and, for expanded clones, a class.

d_gene,v_gene,abundance,j_gene,CDR3aa,CDR3nt
.,TRBV13,.,TRBJ1-1,CAGVGRGTEAFF,TGTGCCGGGGTTGGTAGGGGGACTGAAGCTTTCTTT
.,TRBV20-1,.,TRBJ2-1,CSARDPTGTPYEQFF,TGCAGCGCTAGAGACCCTACTGGAACCCCATATGAGCAGTTCTTC
TRBD2,TRBV30,many,TRBJ2-3,CAWSVQAGPTDTQYF,TGTGCCTGGAGTGTACAAGCGGGACCCACAGATACGCAGTATTTT
.,TRBV5-1,many,TRBJ1-1,CASSLAVGTVGTEAFF,TGCGCCAGCAGCTTGGCCGTAGGCACCGTGGGCACTGAAGCTTTCTTT
TRBD2,TRBV5-1,.,TRBJ2-4,CASSLGGGKNIQYF,TGCGCCAGCAGCTTGGGGGGGGGCAAAAACATTCAGTACTTC
.,TRBV27,.,TRBJ1-5,CASSLGGTQPQHF,TGTGCCAGCAGTTTAGGTGGAACTCAGCCCCAGCATTTT
.,TRBV7-2,.,TRBJ1-5,CASSAGLSNQPQHF,TGTGCCAGCAGCGCGGGCCTTAGCAATCAGCCCCAGCATTTT
.,TRBV7-6,few,TRBJ1-5,CASSSRTNQPQHF,TGTGCCAGCAGCTCCCGCACGAATCAGCCCCAGCATTTT
.,TRBV30,many,TRBJ2-7,CAVGLYEQYF,TGTGCCGTCGGACTATACGAGCAGTACTTC
.,TRBV3-1,few,TRBJ2-3,CASSQGSGFTDTQYF,TGTGCCAGCAGCCAAGGGAGCGGATTCACAGATACGCAGTATTTT
.,TRBV20-1,.,TRBJ2-1,CSARSGPNNEQFF,TGCAGTGCTAGATCCGGACCTAACAATGAGCAGTTCTTC
.,TRBV30,.,TRBJ1-2,CAWTPGRRYGYTF,TGTGCCTGGACCCCGGGCAGACGGTATGGCTACACCTTC